The clone carrying this TCR beta chain has at least ten counts. Its cognate antigen is unknown. These data originate in a study of blood T cells in healthy people across ages. Study-level points and caveats: Researchers said unsorted PBMCs prevented a conclusive naive versus antigen-experienced comparison.

The V gene lost 4 bases and the J gene lost 4 bases, with 10 bases spanning the gap. Per the germline V gene, CDR1 is MNHNY and CDR2 is SVGAGI (reference sequence). The CDR3 contains 13 residues. The use of a sample-barcoded 5' primer and a J-beta primer mix characterized a second PCR of roughly 7 to 11 cycles. TCRdb called the 5' RACE reads again in MiXCR, with one record for every CDR3 protein. The table lists 750,000 to 1,000,000 distinct CDR3 sequences, about 27% of them singletons. These data are also associated with another study on T cells of mothers and their children.

The specimen was blood. The J gene is TRBJ1-2, the V gene TRBV6-6; no firm D call. The TCR was taken from a woman aged 40-49 years in good health. CDR3 sequence reads: CASSFESTYGYTF. CDR3 DNA: TGTGCCAGCAGTTTCGAATCCACCTATGGCTACACCTTC.